What follows describes a single TCR beta chain. Germline V gene data show CDR1 as SGDLS and CDR2 as YYNGEE. Trimming removed 0 bases from V and 7 bases from J, with 4 bases in between. This CDR3 is built from 11 residues. Repertoires were generated with immunoSEQ multiplex PCR, while TCRdb's copy carries only in-frame clones and drops some. The sample gives 140,000 to 150,000 clones, 94% of which show up once; approximately 2% is in the top ten. The sample belongs to a study of cytomegalovirus exposure and HLA in healthy donors. The receptor was isolated from a man between 18 and 35 years old in good health and CMV-seropositive. V gene TRBV9 combines with J gene TRBJ1-1; D unclear. Input material: PBMCs. The CDR3 DNA reads as TGTGCCAGCAGCGTAGCAGATGAAGCTTTCTTT. The encoded protein is CASSVADEAFF.